The rows below give T cell receptor beta chains drawn from one sample of a study of PD-1 blockade in classical Hodgkin lymphoma. Libraries were prepared by immunoSEQ multiplex PCR; TCRdb keeps only in-frame clonotypes and omits some of them. Of more than 85,000 clones listed, more than 70% are singletons. The sequencing used peripheral blood mononuclear cells (PBMCs), collected before the fourth cycle of nivolumab. These receptors came from a human donor with classical Hodgkin lymphoma. Both conserved end residues are part of each CDR3. A D gene is named only where the DNA matches it firmly. Expanded clones are given a class, and other clones once, few, many or no size at all.

abundance: .
d_gene: .
j_gene: TRBJ1-3
v_gene: TRBV10-3
CDR3nt: TGTGCCATCAGTGGTCCCCCGGGCTCTGGAAACACCATATATTTT
CDR3aa: CAISGPPGSGNTIYF

abundance: .
d_gene: TRBD1
j_gene: TRBJ1-1
v_gene: TRBV6-1
CDR3nt: TGTGCCAGCAGTGAGATACAGGGGAGCTGGACTGAAGCTTTCTTT
CDR3aa: CASSEIQGSWTEAFF

abundance: .
d_gene: .
j_gene: TRBJ1-5
v_gene: TRBV11-2
CDR3nt: TGTGCCAGCAGCTTATCCGGGGCTTCGGGGCAGCCCCAGCATTTT
CDR3aa: CASSLSGASGQPQHF

abundance: .
d_gene: .
j_gene: TRBJ1-3
v_gene: TRBV28
CDR3nt: TGTGCCAGCAGCTCCGGAACAGGGTTGGGCACCATATATTTT
CDR3aa: CASSSGTGLGTIYF

abundance: once
d_gene: .
j_gene: TRBJ2-5
v_gene: TRBV11-2
CDR3nt: TGTGCCAGCAGCTCCCAGCAAGAGACCCAGTACTTC
CDR3aa: CASSSQQETQYF

abundance: .
d_gene: .
j_gene: TRBJ2-5
v_gene: TRBV5-1
CDR3nt: TGCGCCAGCAGCCAAGGGGACGGACAAGAGACCCAGTACTTC
CDR3aa: CASSQGDGQETQYF

abundance: .
d_gene: .
j_gene: TRBJ2-5
v_gene: TRBV12-5
CDR3nt: TGTGCTAGTCAAGTCAGCTCAAGGATCGAGACCCAGTACTTC
CDR3aa: CASQVSSRIETQYF

abundance: .
d_gene: TRBD1
j_gene: TRBJ1-2
v_gene: TRBV12-5
CDR3nt: TGTGCTAGTGGTGGCCGACAACCGGGACAGATCCCGTGGGGGTATGGCTACACCTTC
CDR3aa: CASGGRQPGQIPWGYGYTF

abundance: .
d_gene: .
j_gene: TRBJ1-1
v_gene: TRBV29-1
CDR3nt: TGCAGCGGGAAACAGGGTCTTAACACTGAAGCTTTCTTT
CDR3aa: CSGKQGLNTEAFF

abundance: once
d_gene: .
j_gene: TRBJ1-5
v_gene: TRBV28
CDR3nt: TGTGCCAGCAGCCGAGGTGTAACAGGGAATTTCAATCAGCCCCAGCATTTT
CDR3aa: CASSRGVTGNFNQPQHF

abundance: few
d_gene: .
j_gene: TRBJ2-7
v_gene: TRBV5-1
CDR3nt: TGCGCCAGCAGCTTGGCCGCTAACGGGATCTCCTACGAGCAGTACTTC
CDR3aa: CASSLAANGISYEQYF

abundance: .
d_gene: .
j_gene: TRBJ2-5
v_gene: TRBV28
CDR3nt: TGTGCCAGCAGTTTACTCCAGGGGAGCCAAGAGACCCAGTACTTC
CDR3aa: CASSLLQGSQETQYF

abundance: .
d_gene: .
j_gene: TRBJ1-2
v_gene: TRBV7-9
CDR3nt: TGTGCCAGCAGCTTAGACAGGATGGACGGCTACACCTTC
CDR3aa: CASSLDRMDGYTF

abundance: .
d_gene: .
j_gene: TRBJ2-5
v_gene: TRBV27
CDR3nt: TGTGCCAGCAGTTATGCCTCCGGAGAGACCCAGTACTTC
CDR3aa: CASSYASGETQYF

abundance: few
d_gene: .
j_gene: TRBJ2-7
v_gene: TRBV6-1
CDR3nt: TGTGCCAGCAGTACCCAGGGTAACTACGAGCAGTACTTC
CDR3aa: CASSTQGNYEQYF

abundance: .
d_gene: TRBD2
j_gene: TRBJ2-1
v_gene: TRBV13
CDR3nt: TGTGCCAGCAGAGTATTTGGCGGGAGGTCCAGTGAGCAGTTCTTC
CDR3aa: CASRVFGGRSSEQFF

abundance: .
d_gene: .
j_gene: TRBJ1-2
v_gene: TRBV5-4
CDR3nt: TGTGCCAGCAGCTTGGGGGGTCGGACAGATGGCTACACCTTC
CDR3aa: CASSLGGRTDGYTF

abundance: .
d_gene: .
j_gene: TRBJ2-1
v_gene: TRBV6-1
CDR3nt: TGTGGGCTAAGCTCCTACAATGAGCAGTTCTTC
CDR3aa: CGLSSYNEQFF

abundance: .
d_gene: .
j_gene: TRBJ1-5
v_gene: TRBV2
CDR3nt: TGTGCCAGCAGGGAACGCAGACAGCGCAATCAGCCCCAGCATTTT
CDR3aa: CASRERRQRNQPQHF

abundance: few
d_gene: TRBD1
j_gene: TRBJ1-2
v_gene: TRBV29-1
CDR3nt: TGCAGCGTTGTACAAAGACAGGGGCGTTATGGCTACACCTTC
CDR3aa: CSVVQRQGRYGYTF

abundance: .
d_gene: .
j_gene: TRBJ2-7
v_gene: TRBV10-2
CDR3nt: TGCGCCAGCAGTGAGGGGACGACGTTCTACGAGCAGTACTTC
CDR3aa: CASSEGTTFYEQYF

abundance: .
d_gene: .
j_gene: TRBJ1-5
v_gene: TRBV30
CDR3nt: TGTGCCTCAGGGTTGGGGGGCAATCAGCCCCAGCATTTT
CDR3aa: CASGLGGNQPQHF

abundance: .
d_gene: .
j_gene: TRBJ2-1
v_gene: TRBV11-2
CDR3nt: TGTGCCAGCAGCTTAGAGTTAAACAATGAGCAGTTCTTC
CDR3aa: CASSLELNNEQFF

abundance: .
d_gene: TRBD2
j_gene: TRBJ2-5
v_gene: TRBV6-6
CDR3nt: TGTGCCGCACGCGCGGGAGGGCCCTCTTCGCCGGAGACCCAGTACTTC
CDR3aa: CAARAGGPSSPETQYF

abundance: .
d_gene: .
j_gene: TRBJ1-3
v_gene: TRBV2
CDR3nt: TGTGCCATACTACCCCGGGCCGCAGGGTTGTTTGGAAACACCATATATTTT
CDR3aa: CAILPRAAGLFGNTIYF

abundance: .
d_gene: .
j_gene: TRBJ1-2
v_gene: TRBV15
CDR3nt: TGTGCCACCAGCCCCGGGAACAACTATGGCTACACCTTC
CDR3aa: CATSPGNNYGYTF

abundance: .
d_gene: TRBD2
j_gene: TRBJ2-7
v_gene: TRBV4-3
CDR3nt: TGCGCCAGCAGCCAAGAAACTAGCGGGATATACAGCTACGAGCAGTACTTC
CDR3aa: CASSQETSGIYSYEQYF

abundance: .
d_gene: .
j_gene: TRBJ2-3
v_gene: TRBV21-1
CDR3nt: TGTGCCAGCAGCCCTCCGGTTGACCCGAAAGAGGGCGCGGATACGCAGTATTTT
CDR3aa: CASSPPVDPKEGADTQYF

abundance: .
d_gene: .
j_gene: TRBJ1-1
v_gene: TRBV7-2
CDR3nt: TGTGCCAGCAGCCCGCCCGGAGGCTTGAACACTGAAGCTTTCTTT
CDR3aa: CASSPPGGLNTEAFF

abundance: .
d_gene: .
j_gene: TRBJ2-3
v_gene: TRBV2
CDR3nt: TGTGCCAGCAGTGAGCCGGACACAGATACGCAGTATTTT
CDR3aa: CASSEPDTDTQYF

abundance: .
d_gene: TRBD1
j_gene: TRBJ1-6
v_gene: TRBV18
CDR3nt: TGTGCCAGCTCATCGGAACAGGGGAGGGAGACACCCCTCCACTTT
CDR3aa: CASSSEQGRETPLHF

abundance: .
d_gene: .
j_gene: TRBJ2-7
v_gene: TRBV4-1
CDR3nt: TGCGCCAGCAGCCAGCTAAGGTCAGGGTCCTACGAGCAGTACTTC
CDR3aa: CASSQLRSGSYEQYF

abundance: .
d_gene: TRBD2
j_gene: TRBJ2-5
v_gene: TRBV7-6
CDR3nt: TGTGCCAGCAGCCCGGGACTAGCGGGAGTGGAGACCCAGTACTTC
CDR3aa: CASSPGLAGVETQYF

abundance: .
d_gene: .
j_gene: TRBJ2-7
v_gene: TRBV25-1
CDR3nt: TGTGCCAGCAGTGAGGTAGTGGGCAGGGTATACGAGCAGTACTTC
CDR3aa: CASSEVVGRVYEQYF

abundance: .
d_gene: .
j_gene: TRBJ2-7
v_gene: TRBV5-4
CDR3nt: TGTGCCAGCAGCTTGGGCCAGAACGACGAGCAGTACTTC
CDR3aa: CASSLGQNDEQYF

abundance: .
d_gene: .
j_gene: TRBJ2-7
v_gene: TRBV5-1
CDR3nt: TGCGCCAGCAGCCGGGAGGGACAGTCCTACGAGCAGTACTTC
CDR3aa: CASSREGQSYEQYF

abundance: .
d_gene: TRBD2
j_gene: TRBJ2-7
v_gene: TRBV7-2
CDR3nt: TGTGCCAGCAGAACCATAGCGGGAGGTTTCGAGCAGTACTTC
CDR3aa: CASRTIAGGFEQYF

abundance: .
d_gene: .
j_gene: TRBJ2-7
v_gene: TRBV7-2
CDR3nt: TGTGCCAGCAGCTTCCAATCGACTGCCCGGAGTTACGAGCAGTACTTC
CDR3aa: CASSFQSTARSYEQYF

abundance: .
d_gene: .
j_gene: TRBJ2-7
v_gene: TRBV4-2
CDR3nt: TGTGCCAGCAGCCAAGATGATCCCTCCTACGAGCAGTACTTC
CDR3aa: CASSQDDPSYEQYF

abundance: .
d_gene: TRBD1
j_gene: TRBJ1-1
v_gene: TRBV5-1
CDR3nt: TGCGCCAGCAGCTTAAACAGGGGGAACACTGAAGCTTTCTTT
CDR3aa: CASSLNRGNTEAFF

abundance: .
d_gene: .
j_gene: TRBJ1-4
v_gene: TRBV6-1
CDR3nt: TGTGCCAGCAGTGAACCTGGATCAGGGAACTTAGAAAAACTGTTTTTT
CDR3aa: CASSEPGSGNLEKLFF

abundance: .
d_gene: .
j_gene: TRBJ2-1
v_gene: TRBV4-1
CDR3nt: TGCGCCAGCAGCCAAGGACGGTGGGAAAACAATGAGCAGTTCTTC
CDR3aa: CASSQGRWENNEQFF

abundance: few
d_gene: .
j_gene: TRBJ1-5
v_gene: TRBV25-1
CDR3nt: TGTGCCAGCAGTGGGGGGGGTCAGCCCCAGCATTTT
CDR3aa: CASSGGGQPQHF

abundance: .
d_gene: .
j_gene: TRBJ2-4
v_gene: TRBV6-1
CDR3nt: TGTGCCAGCAGTGACCACTACCAGGCCGAATCCCCCATTCAGTACTTC
CDR3aa: CASSDHYQAESPIQYF

abundance: .
d_gene: .
j_gene: TRBJ1-1
v_gene: TRBV7-2
CDR3nt: TGTGCCAGCAGCGACAGGAACACTGAAGCTTTCTTT
CDR3aa: CASSDRNTEAFF

abundance: .
d_gene: .
j_gene: TRBJ2-7
v_gene: TRBV15
CDR3nt: TGTGCCACCAGCACCATGGTTCTCACACAGGGGGAGGGCGAGCAGTACTTC
CDR3aa: CATSTMVLTQGEGEQYF

abundance: .
d_gene: .
j_gene: TRBJ2-5
v_gene: TRBV7-2
CDR3nt: TGTGCCAGCAGCTTCTCTCCGGGAAGCGTCCAAGAGACCCAGTACTTC
CDR3aa: CASSFSPGSVQETQYF

abundance: .
d_gene: TRBD1
j_gene: TRBJ1-2
v_gene: TRBV4-1
CDR3nt: TGCGCCAGCAGCCACCCGACAGGGGTAGGATATGGCTACACCTTC
CDR3aa: CASSHPTGVGYGYTF